Described below is a single TCR beta chain sequence and its context. Its target antigen remains unknown. Per-base quality was not reported, and no clone a single base away is much larger than it. The data originate from a study of blood T cell repertoires in COVID-19 (dated by TCRdb to the early 2020s). In terms of the full investigation: Samples from collaborators originated in the United States, Italy and Spain and spanned both the acute and convalescent phases of COVID-19. The repertoires were made available in a free public database intended to serve as a resource for research on the immune response to SARS-CoV-2. The prospective study material was composed of cDNA or gDNA derived from T cells, B-cell-depleted T cells, or PBMCs. Subjects who had been exposed to COVID-19, were actively infected with it, or had recovered from it provided the deeply sampled blood TCRbeta repertoires that made up the dataset. Samples came from the ongoing ImmuneRACE study (first 160 participants) plus 1,254 subjects from 6 global collaborators. Where available, HLA class I and class II types were obtained from metadata supplied by the sample provider rather than from assay-based typing. Sample metadata almost always included a de-identified subject ID, COVID-19 status, age in years and sex.

Overall study results and their limits: The amount of clinical and demographic metadata varied by source and participant and was provided uncurated.

The CDR3 runs 15 residues from the cysteine to the phenylalanine. The sequence is cut down to CDR3 DNA, 45 bases in frame from base 1. V ends up 3 bases short and J 2 bases short, with an unmatched junction base count of 4. Reading the germline V gene gives CDR1 KGHSH and CDR2 LQKENI. The collaborating institutions used their own protocols to collect whole blood in K2EDTA tubes. For TCRbeta analysis, collaborators shipped samples as frozen whole blood, isolated PBMCs, or DNA extracted from either of those sample types. TCRbeta CDR3 regions were amplified from genomic DNA by means of the immunoSEQ Assay, a bias-controlled multiplex PCR. From the authors' description of their analysis: Nucleated cell counts per sample were estimated from amplification of reference gene primers within the assay. To quantify the absolute abundance of each unique TCRbeta CDR3 rearrangement, sequence reads were collapsed and filtered. Productive Simpson clonality was computed per sample as the square root of Simpson's diversity index over productive rearrangements. Here the immuneACCESS table is served through TCRdb, limited to in-frame sequences with V and J called. Missing clones are a known gap in these copies; in checked studies unresolved V genes cover under half, and the rest lacks a known reason. Clone size and V and J calls were adopted from that table, with D and trimming inferred from the DNA. The sample has roughly 10,000 clones on record, 85% to 90% of them singletons. The ten largest clones represent roughly a tenth of the sample.

This receptor was obtained from a human donor in a cohort sampled during active COVID-19. This chain joins TRBV18 to TRBJ1-2; 9 nucleotides in the junction match TRBD1. Sequencing used peripheral blood. This receptor has the CDR3 CASSPGTGNNYGYTF. The nucleotides read TGTGCCAGCTCACCCGGGACAGGGAACAACTATGGCTACACCTTC.